These 13 T cell receptor beta chains were all obtained from the same sample, sequenced in a study of cytomegalovirus exposure and HLA in healthy donors. Vbeta (60) and Jbeta (13) primers were used in the PCR. The repertoire was sequenced with immunoSEQ multiplex PCR; TCRdb's copy has only in-frame clones and lacks some. The profile covers tens of thousands of clones, with roughly 78% appearing a single time and 12% taken by the ten largest. Input material: PBMCs. The receptor set was obtained from a middle-aged woman in good health and CMV-seropositive.

This clone is a singleton in its sample. V usage is TRBV7-3 and J usage is TRBJ2-2, with 12 bases identical to TRBD2. Germline CDR1 is SGHTA and CDR2 is FQGTGA. J lost 7 bases, V lost 5 bases, and 8 bases had no gene match. The CDR3 length is 16 residues. The CDR3 loop reads CASSPGTSGRVGELFF. The CDR3 region has the DNA TGTGCCAGCAGCCCAGGGACTAGCGGGCGGGTCGGGGAGCTGTTTTTT. Full variable domain (outside the CDR3, taken from reference TRBV7-3 and TRBJ2-2): GAGVSQTPSNKVTEKGKYVELRCDPISGHTALYWYRQSLGQGPEFLIYFQGTGAADDSGLPNDRFFAVRPEGSVSTLKIQRTERGDSAVYLCASSPGTSGRVGELFFGEGSRLTVL.

The chain employs TRBV29-1 and TRBJ2-7, with D maybe TRBD2 (6 bases). V gave up 2 bases and J gave up 1 base, with 21 bases separating them. The CDR3 consists of 17 residues. Germline lookup yields CDR1 SQVTM and CDR2 ANQGSEA. The DNA of the CDR3 is TGCAGCGTTGAAATACTAGCAGGGAATGGGAGGTCCTACGAGCAGTACTTC. This translates into CSVEILAGNGRSYEQYF.

The chain recombines TRBV11-3 with TRBJ2-3, with 15 bases fitting TRBD2. CDR1 is SGHNT, CDR2 YENEEA, per germline. Trimming took 4 bases from V and 4 from J; bases not matched to a gene: 6. The CDR3 has 17 residues. The CDR3 region is CASSSGLAGGGADTQYF. The CDR3 nucleotides are TGTGCCAGCAGCTCGGGACTAGCGGGGGGCGGCGCAGATACGCAGTATTTT. The variable domain in full, completed from reference TRBV11-3 and TRBJ2-3, reads EAGVVQSPRYKIIEKKQPVAFWCNPISGHNTLYWYLQNLGQGPELLIRYENEEAVDDSQLPKDRFSAERLKGVDSTLKIQPAELGDSAVYLCASSSGLAGGGADTQYFGPGTRLTVL.

This clone was counted only a few times. V is TRBV2 and J is TRBJ2-7; D not certain. The V end lost 8 bases, the J end lost 3 bases, and 11 bases lay between the germline ends. CDR1 and CDR2 from the germline V gene are SNHLY and FYNNEI. This CDR3 has 12 amino acids. The CDR3 DNA reads TGTGCCAGCGGCGGAGAAGACTACGAGCAGTACTTC. Translation gives CASGGEDYEQYF.

The rearrangement links TRBV6-6 to TRBJ2-1, with 9 bases aligning to TRBD2. J gave up 4 bases and V 5 bases, and 3 bases lay outside the gene matches. The germline V gene has CDR1 MNHNY and CDR2 SVGAGI (reference sequence). The CDR3 totals 14 residues. The CDR3 reads CASSTSGPYNEQFF. As DNA, the CDR3 is TGTGCCAGCAGTACTAGCGGGCCATACAATGAGCAGTTCTTC.

This sequence joins TRBV7-9 and TRBJ2-1; no firm D call. V lost 2 bases to trimming and J lost 8 bases, with 7 bases between them. This CDR3 comprises 12 residues. The germline V gene encodes CDR1 SEHNR and CDR2 FQNEAQ (reference sequence). CDR3 protein: CASSLLGDEQFF. CDR3 sequence (DNA): TGTGCCAGCAGCTTATTGGGCGATGAGCAGTTCTTC.

The V and J genes are TRBV5-1 and TRBJ2-5; 9 positions match TRBD1. Germline CDR1 SGHRS, CDR2 YFSETQ. This CDR3 comprises 15 residues. V lost 0 bases to trimming and J lost 5 bases; unmatched junction nucleotides: 5. CDR3 nucleotides: TGCGCCAGCAGCTTGGCGACAGGGGGTTTGGAGACCCAGTACTTC. Translation: CASSLATGGLETQYF.

In its sample, this clone ranks as large. This sequence joins TRBV4-2 and TRBJ2-7, with a tentative D call TRBD1 (6 bases). V gave up 3 bases and J gave up 6 bases, with 15 bases separating them. This CDR3 is built from 14 residues. Germline V gene lookup returns CDR1 LGHNA and CDR2 YNFKEQ. CDR3 coding DNA: TGTGCCAGCAGCCATTCATTAGACAGGACCGAGCAGTACTTC. Translated, it gives CASSHSLDRTEQYF.

V gene TRBV2 combines with J gene TRBJ1-4, with 7 bases lining up with TRBD1. The CDR3 is made up of 15 amino acids. CDR1 SNHLY and CDR2 FYNNEI come from the germline V gene. J was trimmed by 5 bases and V by 6 bases; bases with no gene match: 9. CDR3 sequence: CASRTLGTDNEKLFF. Here the CDR3 DNA reads TGTGCCAGCAGGACGCTAGGGACAGACAATGAAAAACTGTTTTTT.

This clone was detected a few times. The CDR3 sequence is CASSNGLYGTQYF. The CDR3 DNA reads TGTGCCAGCAGTAATGGACTATACGGGACCCAGTACTTC. The chain couples TRBV14 to TRBJ2-5; D possibly corresponds to TRBD2 (6 bases). The CDR3 has 13 residues. The germline gives CDR1 SGHDN, CDR2 FVKESK. V lost 6 bases and J 7 bases, leaving 15 bases between the germline ends.

CDR3 protein: CSAEGGTDTVETQYF. CDR3 nucleotide sequence: TGCAGCGCCGAGGGCGGGACAGATACGGTAGAGACCCAGTACTTC. V gene TRBV29-1 combines with J gene TRBJ2-5; tentative D call: TRBD1 (7 bases). This CDR3 region has 15 residues. Germline values: CDR1 SQVTM, CDR2 ANQGSEA. Trimming removed 7 bases at V and 4 bases at J, with 22 bases between. Drawing the rest from reference TRBV29-1 and TRBJ2-5, the complete variable domain is SAVISQKPSRDICQRGTSLTIQCQVDSQVTMMFWYRQQPGQSLTLIATANQGSEATYESGFVIDKFPISRPNLTFSTLTVSNMSPEDSSIYLCSAEGGTDTVETQYFGPGTRLLVL.

This sequence joins TRBV11-3 and TRBJ2-2; TRBD2 agrees at 10 bases. V gave up 6 bases and J gave up 5 bases; unmatched junction bases: 3. Germline V gene sequence: CDR1 SGHNT, CDR2 YENEEA. The length of the CDR3 is 14 residues. The CDR3 loop reads CASRLAGRTGELFF. The DNA for the CDR3 is TGTGCCAGCAGACTAGCGGGGAGGACCGGGGAGCTGTTTTTT.

The chain is built from TRBV5-4 and TRBJ2-2; maybe TRBD2 (6 bases). Trimming removed 1 base at V and 4 bases at J, with 14 bases between. Germline V CDR1 and CDR2: SGHNT, YYREEE (reference sequence). The CDR3 is 16 residues long. CDR3 loop: CASSLWGVGITGELFF. The CDR3 DNA reads TGTGCCAGCAGCTTGTGGGGGGTAGGGATCACCGGGGAGCTGTTTTTT. The variable domain in full, with the rest retrieved from reference TRBV5-4 and TRBJ2-2, is ETGVTQSPTHLIKTRGQQVTLRCSSQSGHNTVSWYQQALGQGPQFIFQYYREEENGRGNFPPRFSGLQFPNYSSELNVNALELDDSALYLCASSLWGVGITGELFFGEGSRLTVL.